The T cell receptor (beta chain) described here comes from a study of cytomegalovirus exposure and HLA in healthy donors. General study results and limits: After further analysis at a later stage, 16,951 TCR beta sequences were associated with HLA alleles at 0.05 false discovery rate. Across donors, most TCRs were seen rarely, yet some public ones were widespread. Roughly even sequencing depth across donors was the assumption behind the presence/absence analyses. Reported results showed that the classifier diagnosed cytomegalovirus status with high specificity and sensitivity.

PCR employed 60 Vbeta and 13 Jbeta primers. Repertoires were generated with immunoSEQ multiplex PCR, while TCRdb's copy carries only in-frame clones and drops some. This table holds about 82,000 clones, approximately 74% found once. Germline lookup yields CDR1 SGHDN and CDR2 FVKESK. V gave up 4 bases and J gave up 9 bases; unmatched junction bases: 7. The CDR3 spans 13 residues. In regard to this clone: Its cognate antigen is unknown.

The receptor comes from a woman aged 45-60 years in good health and CMV-seropositive. The source material was PBMCs. The chain joins TRBV14 to TRBJ1-1, with 8 bases that match TRBD1. CDR3 nucleotide sequence: TGTGCCAGCAGCCGGACAGGGTCGTCGAAAGCTTTCTTT. Protein: CASSRTGSSKAFF.